This T cell receptor (beta chain) was obtained from a study of T cells in Graves' hyperthyroidism and ophthalmopathy. At the level of the study: Peripheral blood was collected at initial diagnosis, before any treatment.

Notes on the study in general: The blood repertoire included most of the expanded thyroid clonotypes above 0.001.

From RNA transcripts, TCR beta CDR3 regions were amplified. The HTBI set primed first-round TCR CDR3 RT-PCR. TCRdb analysed the multiplex PCR reads with MiXCR anew, one entry per CDR3 protein. The repertoire holds some 490,000 distinct CDR3 sequences, under 25% seen once, with roughly 49% in the top ten. With duration under 3 months, ophthalmopathy was active: Clinical Activity Score at least 3, NOSPECS at least 4. For this clonotype: The antigen is unknown.

The CDR3 loop spans 10 amino acids. Trimming stripped 6 bases from V and 12 bases from J, with 12 bases between. CDR1 is DFQATT and CDR2 is SNEGSKA in the germline V gene (reference sequence). The chain couples TRBV20-1 to TRBJ2-1; either TRBD1 or TRBD2 may supply D (6 bases each). This clonotype was sampled from a woman in her 70s with Graves' ophthalmopathy. Specimen: blood. The CDR3 coding sequence is TGCAGTGCGGTCAGGGGAGGGCAGTTCTTC. This sequence encodes CSAVRGGQFF.